These T cell receptor beta chains were read from a single sample in a study of blood T cell repertoires in COVID-19. Sequenced by immunoSEQ multiplex PCR; TCRdb stores in-frame clones only, minus some. The sample records nearly 110,000 clones, approximately 88% being singletons. The sequenced sample was peripheral blood. All receptors derive from a human donor in a cohort sampled during active COVID-19. The CDR3 runs from the conserved cysteine through the conserved F or W. The D gene is left open where the match is weak.

cdr3_nt: TGTGCCAGCAGCTTACTAGCGGGAGGCCACACCGGGGAGCTGTTTTTT
cdr3_aa: CASSLLAGGHTGELFF
v_call: TRBV7-3
j_call: TRBJ2-2
d_call: TRBD2

cdr3_nt: TGTGCCAGCAGTGAGGGGGCATTGCAGCCCCAGCATTTT
cdr3_aa: CASSEGALQPQHF
v_call: TRBV6-1
j_call: TRBJ1-5
d_call: -

cdr3_nt: TGTGCCAGCAGAGCAGGGGTAATCAGCAATCAGCCCCAGCATTTT
cdr3_aa: CASRAGVISNQPQHF
v_call: TRBV27
j_call: TRBJ1-5
d_call: -

cdr3_nt: TGTGCCAGCAGTGGGACACCAATATGGGGGGAGCTGTTTTTT
cdr3_aa: CASSGTPIWGELFF
v_call: TRBV27
j_call: TRBJ2-2
d_call: -

cdr3_nt: TGTGCCAGCAGCCGAATGACCCAACTAGCGGGAGCCGTGGATACGCAGTATTTT
cdr3_aa: CASSRMTQLAGAVDTQYF
v_call: TRBV7-9
j_call: TRBJ2-3
d_call: TRBD2

cdr3_nt: TGTGCCAGCAGCCTAAACGGGGAGACCCAGTACTTC
cdr3_aa: CASSLNGETQYF
v_call: TRBV7-3
j_call: TRBJ2-5
d_call: -

cdr3_nt: TGTGCCAGCAGCCAAACCTATGGGAACACTGAAGCTTTCTTT
cdr3_aa: CASSQTYGNTEAFF
v_call: TRBV9
j_call: TRBJ1-1
d_call: -

cdr3_nt: TGCGCCAGCAGCAAAACCGACAGGACCTACGAGCAGTACTTC
cdr3_aa: CASSKTDRTYEQYF
v_call: TRBV5-1
j_call: TRBJ2-7
d_call: -

cdr3_nt: TGTGCCAGCAGCTTGGCCGGGACTAGCGGGAGGGAGGATGAGCAGTTCTTC
cdr3_aa: CASSLAGTSGREDEQFF
v_call: TRBV5-4
j_call: TRBJ2-1
d_call: TRBD2

cdr3_nt: TGTGCCAGCAGTCTCAGACTAGCGGGACAGAACACCGGGGAGCTGTTTTTT
cdr3_aa: CASSLRLAGQNTGELFF
v_call: TRBV27
j_call: TRBJ2-2
d_call: TRBD2

cdr3_nt: TGTGCCAGCATCAGCCAGGGCACCGGGGAGCTGTTTTTT
cdr3_aa: CASISQGTGELFF
v_call: TRBV25-1
j_call: TRBJ2-2
d_call: -

cdr3_nt: TGTGCCAGCAGTTACCGCCCCCCGTCCTCCGGGAATGAGCAGTTCTTC
cdr3_aa: CASSYRPPSSGNEQFF
v_call: TRBV6-5
j_call: TRBJ2-1
d_call: -

cdr3_nt: TGTGCCAGCAAGCGAGATCAGGGTATTAATTCACCCCTCCACTTT
cdr3_aa: CASKRDQGINSPLHF
v_call: TRBV9
j_call: TRBJ1-6
d_call: -

cdr3_nt: TGTGCCAGCAGCTTGCTTGGACAGGGAGCCACTGAAGCTTTCTTT
cdr3_aa: CASSLLGQGATEAFF
v_call: TRBV7-3
j_call: TRBJ1-1
d_call: TRBD1

cdr3_nt: TGTGCCAGCAGTCAAGAGACAGATTCTGGAAACACCATATATTTT
cdr3_aa: CASSQETDSGNTIYF
v_call: TRBV14
j_call: TRBJ1-3
d_call: -